What follows describes a single T cell receptor (beta chain). The data derive from a study of shared clonotypes between healthy human individuals. Naive CD8 cells were CD45RO-negative, positively selected for CCR7, excluding terminally differentiated effector memory CD45RA+ cells. Those who donated, Caucasian adults without exception, all lived in Nashville, Tennessee. The method was immunoSEQ multiplex PCR; TCRdb's version includes in-frame clones alone and lacks a portion of them. The repertoire holds approximately 2,000,000 clones, with about 93% as singletons. V shed 3 bases, J shed 0 bases, and the junction held 8 bases outside the gene matches. Germline V gene data show CDR1 as LNHDA and CDR2 as SQIVND (reference sequence). CDR3 length equals 17 residues.

This TCR came from a man younger than 35 in good health. Some clones in this sample may be carry-over from other donors' samples. Material for sequencing was naive CD8+ T cells from PBMCs. V is TRBV19 and J is TRBJ2-1, with 7 bases aligning to TRBD2. The CDR3 DNA is TGTGCCAGTAGTATTCTGCACGGGAGGCCCTCCTACAATGAGCAGTTCTTC. Protein product: CASSILHGRPSYNEQFF.